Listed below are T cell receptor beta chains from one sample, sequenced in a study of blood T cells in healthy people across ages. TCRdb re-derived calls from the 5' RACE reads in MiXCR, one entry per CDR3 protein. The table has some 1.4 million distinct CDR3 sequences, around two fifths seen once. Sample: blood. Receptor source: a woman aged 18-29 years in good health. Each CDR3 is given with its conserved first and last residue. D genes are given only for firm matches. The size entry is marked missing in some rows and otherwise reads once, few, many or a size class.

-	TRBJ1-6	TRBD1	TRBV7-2	CASSLVRGGRSPLHF	TGTGCCAGCAGCTTAGTCAGAGGGGGCAGATCACCCCTCCACTTT
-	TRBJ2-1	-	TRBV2	CASRVGREQFF	TGTGCCAGCAGGGTAGGACGTGAGCAGTTCTTC
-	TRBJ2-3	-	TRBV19	CASSTQGSPDTQYF	TGTGCCAGTAGCACACAGGGTAGCCCAGATACGCAGTATTTT
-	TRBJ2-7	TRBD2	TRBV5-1	CASSPSLAGGIYEQYF	TGCGCCAGCAGCCCGTCCCTTGCGGGAGGGATCTACGAGCAGTACTTC
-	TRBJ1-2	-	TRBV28	CASQVEGLITNYGYTF	TGTGCCAGCCAGGTGGAGGGACTCATTACCAACTATGGCTACACCTTC
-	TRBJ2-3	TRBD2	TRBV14	CASSQFRLAGGLADTQYF	TGTGCCAGCAGCCAATTTCGACTAGCGGGAGGTCTAGCAGATACGCAGTATTTT
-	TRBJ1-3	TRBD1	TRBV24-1	CATSVTGADTIYF	TGTGCCACCAGTGTAACAGGGGCGGACACCATATATTTT
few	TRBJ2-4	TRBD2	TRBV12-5	CASDPSGGAKNIQYF	TGTGCTAGTGACCCCAGCGGGGGGGCCAAAAACATTCAGTACTTC
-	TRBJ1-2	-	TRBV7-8	CASSLDTAFYGYTF	TGTGCCAGCAGCTTAGATACAGCATTCTATGGCTACACCTTC
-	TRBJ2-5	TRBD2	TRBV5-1	CASSLRASGSMNEQYF	TGCGCCAGCAGCTTGAGGGCTAGCGGGAGTATGAATGAGCAGTACTTC
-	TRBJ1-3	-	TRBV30	CAWAKGGAGNTIYF	TGTGCCTGGGCCAAGGGCGGGGCTGGAAACACCATATATTTT
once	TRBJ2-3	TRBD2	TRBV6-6	CASSYRGTSGTDTQYF	TGTGCCAGCAGTTATAGGGGGACTAGCGGCACAGATACGCAGTATTTT
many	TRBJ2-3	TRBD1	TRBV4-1	CASSQTGGTDTQYF	TGCGCCAGCAGCCAGACAGGGGGAACAGATACGCAGTATTTT
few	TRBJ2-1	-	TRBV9	CASSSSGREQFF	TGTGCCAGCAGCTCCAGCGGACGAGAGCAGTTCTTC
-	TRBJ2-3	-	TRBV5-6	CASSSPGHTDTQYF	TGTGCCAGCAGCTCCCCGGGACACACAGATACGCAGTATTTT
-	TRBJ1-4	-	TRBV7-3	CASSPPPQVANEKLFF	TGTGCCAGCAGCCCCCCCCCACAGGTAGCTAATGAAAAACTGTTTTTT
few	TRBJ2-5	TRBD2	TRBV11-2	CASSLTSGGSKETQYF	TGTGCCAGCAGCCTGACTAGCGGGGGGTCGAAAGAGACCCAGTACTTC
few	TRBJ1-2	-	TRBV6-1	CASTLTAPPGVYGYTF	TGTGCCAGCACCCTAACGGCGCCCCCGGGGGTCTATGGCTACACCTTC
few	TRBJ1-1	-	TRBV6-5	CASSYRSVNTEAFF	TGTGCCAGCAGTTACCGCTCGGTGAACACTGAAGCTTTCTTT
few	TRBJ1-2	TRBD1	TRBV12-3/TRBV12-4	CASTYTGAPNYGYTF	TGTGCCAGCACCTACACAGGGGCCCCTAACTATGGCTACACCTTC
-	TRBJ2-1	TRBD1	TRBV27	CASSSRQGELTYNEQFF	TGTGCCAGCAGTAGCCGACAGGGGGAACTGACCTACAATGAGCAGTTCTTC
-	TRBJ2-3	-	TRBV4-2	CASSLSLVEGGNTDTQYF	TGTGCCAGCAGCCTATCCTTGGTAGAGGGGGGGAACACAGATACGCAGTATTTT
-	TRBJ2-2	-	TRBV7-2	CASSGPVGRLFF	TGTGCCAGCAGCGGGCCTGTCGGGCGGCTGTTTTTT
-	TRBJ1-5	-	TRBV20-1	CSASPDSNQPQHF	TGCAGTGCTAGCCCGGACAGCAATCAGCCCCAGCATTTT
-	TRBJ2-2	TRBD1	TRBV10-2	CASTGQGGGTGELFF	TGCGCCAGCACCGGACAGGGGGGGGGCACCGGGGAGCTGTTTTTT
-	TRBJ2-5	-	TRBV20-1	CSAKEGGKTQYF	TGCAGTGCCAAAGAAGGGGGAAAGACCCAGTACTTC
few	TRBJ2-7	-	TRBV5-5	CASSHTTTYEQYF	TGTGCCAGCAGCCACACAACGACCTACGAGCAGTACTTC
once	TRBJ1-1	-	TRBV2	CASSPGSLNTEAFF	TGTGCCAGCAGCCCGGGATCCCTTAACACTGAAGCTTTCTTT
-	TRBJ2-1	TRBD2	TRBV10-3	CAISTSTSGAYEQFF	TGTGCCATCAGCACTTCGACTAGCGGGGCCTACGAGCAGTTCTTC
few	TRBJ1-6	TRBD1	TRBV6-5	CASSYATGAGSNSPLHF	TGTGCCAGCAGTTACGCGACAGGGGCCGGGAGTAATTCACCCCTCCACTTT
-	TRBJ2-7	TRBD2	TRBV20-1	CSAGSKDGRTYEQYF	TGCAGTGCTGGGTCAAAGGACGGGAGGACCTACGAGCAGTACTTC
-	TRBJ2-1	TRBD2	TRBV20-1	CSARVWTSGSGYNEQFF	TGCAGTGCTAGAGTCTGGACTAGCGGGAGTGGTTACAATGAGCAGTTCTTC
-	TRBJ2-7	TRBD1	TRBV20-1	CSARDLLGQDEQYF	TGCAGTGCTAGAGATCTCCTTGGACAGGACGAGCAGTACTTC
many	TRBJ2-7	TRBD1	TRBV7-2	CASSLGQGYYEQYF	TGTGCCAGCAGTTTGGGACAGGGGTACTACGAGCAGTACTTC
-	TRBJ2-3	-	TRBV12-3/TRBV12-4	CASSSLFRRSTDTQYF	TGTGCCAGCAGTTCCCTTTTTCGGCGGAGCACAGATACGCAGTATTTT
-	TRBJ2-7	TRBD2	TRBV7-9	CASSLGTSGGHVYEQYF	TGTGCCAGCAGCTTAGGGACTAGCGGGGGGCATGTGTACGAGCAGTACTTC
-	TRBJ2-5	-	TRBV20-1	CRADSEVVETQYF	TGCAGGGCGGATAGCGAGGTAGTAGAGACCCAGTACTTC
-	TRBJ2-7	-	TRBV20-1	CSARVGGNYEQYF	TGCAGTGCTAGAGTAGGCGGAAACTACGAGCAGTACTTC
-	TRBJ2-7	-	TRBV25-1	CASSGREQPYEQYF	TGTGCCAGCAGTGGGCGGGAACAACCCTACGAGCAGTACTTC
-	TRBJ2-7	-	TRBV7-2	CASSLDQASYEQYF	TGTGCCAGCAGCTTAGACCAGGCTTCCTACGAGCAGTACTTC
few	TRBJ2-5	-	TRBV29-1	CSVAVTQETQYF	TGCAGCGTTGCCGTAACCCAAGAGACCCAGTACTTC
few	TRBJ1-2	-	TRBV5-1	CASSPVTQQGYTF	TGCGCCAGCAGCCCGGTCACCCAGCAAGGCTACACCTTC
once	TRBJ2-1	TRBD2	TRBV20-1	CSARAGTSALEQFF	TGCAGTGCTAGGGCAGGGACTAGCGCCCTTGAGCAGTTCTTC
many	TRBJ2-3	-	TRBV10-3	CAIRVAEGDTQYF	TGTGCCATCAGAGTAGCGGAGGGGGATACGCAGTATTTT
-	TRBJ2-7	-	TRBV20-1	CSVTGSGAYYEQYF	TGCAGTGTCACGGGGTCGGGAGCATACTACGAGCAGTACTTC
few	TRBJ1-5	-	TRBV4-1	CASSQVFSPGVSNQPQHF	TGCGCCAGCAGCCAAGTGTTTTCGCCAGGGGTTAGCAATCAGCCCCAGCATTTT
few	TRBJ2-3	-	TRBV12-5	CASGWESSTDTQYF	TGTGCTAGTGGTTGGGAGAGCAGCACAGATACGCAGTATTTT
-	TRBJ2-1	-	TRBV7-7	CASSSDRINEQFF	TGTGCCAGCAGCTCCGACAGGATCAATGAGCAGTTCTTC
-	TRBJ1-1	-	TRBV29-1	CSAGGGRGDTEAFF	TGCAGCGCGGGGGGAGGGAGGGGCGACACTGAAGCTTTCTTT
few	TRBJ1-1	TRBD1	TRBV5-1	CASSLQGDNTEAFF	TGCGCCAGCAGCTTGCAGGGGGATAACACTGAAGCTTTCTTT
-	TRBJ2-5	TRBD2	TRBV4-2	CASSVPGLAETQYF	TGTGCCAGCAGCGTCCCGGGACTAGCAGAGACCCAGTACTTC
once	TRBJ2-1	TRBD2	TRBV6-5	CASSLSLAGEPNEQFF	TGTGCCAGCAGTCTCTCCTTAGCGGGGGAGCCCAATGAGCAGTTCTTC
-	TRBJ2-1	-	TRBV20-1	CSASEVSWYNEQFF	TGCAGTGCTTCCGAGGTCTCGTGGTACAATGAGCAGTTCTTC
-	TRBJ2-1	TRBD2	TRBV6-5	CASGPGLAGYNEQFF	TGTGCCAGCGGTCCGGGACTAGCGGGATACAATGAGCAGTTCTTC
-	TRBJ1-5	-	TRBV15	CATSLSQGNQPQHF	TGTGCCACCAGCCTGAGCCAGGGAAATCAGCCCCAGCATTTT